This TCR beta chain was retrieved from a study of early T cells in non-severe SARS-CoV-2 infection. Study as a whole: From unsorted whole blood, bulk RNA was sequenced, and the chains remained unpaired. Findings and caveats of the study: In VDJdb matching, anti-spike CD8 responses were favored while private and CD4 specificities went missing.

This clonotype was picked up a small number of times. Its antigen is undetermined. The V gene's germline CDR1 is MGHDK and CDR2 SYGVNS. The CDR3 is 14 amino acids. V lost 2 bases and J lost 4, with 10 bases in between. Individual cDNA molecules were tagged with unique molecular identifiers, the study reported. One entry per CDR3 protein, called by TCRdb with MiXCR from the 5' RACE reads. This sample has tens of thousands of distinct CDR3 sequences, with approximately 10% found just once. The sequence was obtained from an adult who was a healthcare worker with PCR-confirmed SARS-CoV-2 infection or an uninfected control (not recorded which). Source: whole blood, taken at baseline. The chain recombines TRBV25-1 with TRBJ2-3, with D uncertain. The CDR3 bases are TGTGCCAGCAGTGAAGGTCTGGTCCCAGATACGCAGTATTTT. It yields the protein CASSEGLVPDTQYF.